This T cell receptor beta chain came from a study of blood T cells in healthy people across ages. With a J-beta primer mix and a sample-barcoded 5' primer, a second PCR ran roughly 6 to 11 cycles. Using its own MiXCR run on the 5' RACE reads, TCRdb lists one record per CDR3 protein. The sample includes approximately 780,000 distinct CDR3 sequences, around a quarter of them seen just once. The CDR3 runs to 16 residues. V gave up 1 base and J gave up 5 bases; unmatched junction bases: 12. Germline V lookup: CDR1 DFQATT, CDR2 SNEGSKA (reference sequence). The same data also contributed to another study, on T cells of mothers and their children.

The gene calls are TRBV20-1 and TRBJ2-5; 8 bases map to TRBD2. The receptor comes from a boy aged 5-17 years in good health. Sequencing was done on a sample of blood. CDR3 sequence: CSARGGRGARRETQYF. DNA for the CDR3: TGCAGTGCTAGAGGAGGGCGGGGGGCACGTCGGGAGACCCAGTACTTC.